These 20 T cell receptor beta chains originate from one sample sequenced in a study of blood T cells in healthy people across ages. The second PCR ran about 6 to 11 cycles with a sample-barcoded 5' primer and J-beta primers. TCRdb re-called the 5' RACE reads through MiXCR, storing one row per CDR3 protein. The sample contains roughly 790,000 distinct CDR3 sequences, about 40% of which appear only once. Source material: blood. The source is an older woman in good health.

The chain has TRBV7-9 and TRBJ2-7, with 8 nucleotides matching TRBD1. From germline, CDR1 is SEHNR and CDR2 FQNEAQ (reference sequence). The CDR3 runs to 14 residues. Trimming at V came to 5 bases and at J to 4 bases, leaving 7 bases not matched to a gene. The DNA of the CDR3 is TGTGCCAGCAGCCCGACAGGGGTTACGTACGAGCAGTACTTC. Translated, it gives CASSPTGVTYEQYF.

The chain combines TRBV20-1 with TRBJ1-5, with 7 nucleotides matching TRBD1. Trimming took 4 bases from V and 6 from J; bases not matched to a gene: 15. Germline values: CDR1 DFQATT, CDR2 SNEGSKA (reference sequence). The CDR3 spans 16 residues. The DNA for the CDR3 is TGCAGTGCTACGGCTTACGACAGGGTTGGGACTCAGCCCCAGCATTTT. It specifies CSATAYDRVGTQPQHF.

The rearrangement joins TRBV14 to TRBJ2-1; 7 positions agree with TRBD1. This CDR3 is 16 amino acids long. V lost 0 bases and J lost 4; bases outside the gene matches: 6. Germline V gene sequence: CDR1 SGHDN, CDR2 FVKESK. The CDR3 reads CASSQEPARGYNEQFF. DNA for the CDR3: TGTGCCAGCAGCCAAGAACCTGCCAGGGGGTACAATGAGCAGTTCTTC. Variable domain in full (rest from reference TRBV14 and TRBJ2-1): EAGVTQFPSHSVIEKGQTVTLRCDPISGHDNLYWYRRVMGKEIKFLLHFVKESKQDESGMPNNRFLAERTGGTYSTLKVQPAELEDSGVYFCASSQEPARGYNEQFFGPGTRLTVL.

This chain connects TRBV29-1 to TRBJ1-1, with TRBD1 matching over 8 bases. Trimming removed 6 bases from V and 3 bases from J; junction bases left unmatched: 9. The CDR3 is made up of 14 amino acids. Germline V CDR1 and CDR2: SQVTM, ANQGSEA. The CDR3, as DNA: TGCAGCGTCTCGACAGGGGAGTTTGACACTGAAGCTTTCTTT. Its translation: CSVSTGEFDTEAFF.

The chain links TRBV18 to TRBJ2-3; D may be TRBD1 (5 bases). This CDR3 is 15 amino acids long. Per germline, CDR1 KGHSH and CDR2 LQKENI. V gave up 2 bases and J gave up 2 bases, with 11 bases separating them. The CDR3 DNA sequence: TGTGCCAGCTCACCATCGGCAGGGTACACAGATACGCAGTATTTT. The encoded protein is CASSPSAGYTDTQYF.

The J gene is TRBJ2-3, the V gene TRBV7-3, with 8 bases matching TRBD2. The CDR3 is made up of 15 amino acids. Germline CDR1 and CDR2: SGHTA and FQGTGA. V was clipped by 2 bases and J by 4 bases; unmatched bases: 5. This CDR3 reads CASSLQAGAPDTQYF. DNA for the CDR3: TGTGCCAGCAGCTTACAAGCGGGAGCCCCAGATACGCAGTATTTT.

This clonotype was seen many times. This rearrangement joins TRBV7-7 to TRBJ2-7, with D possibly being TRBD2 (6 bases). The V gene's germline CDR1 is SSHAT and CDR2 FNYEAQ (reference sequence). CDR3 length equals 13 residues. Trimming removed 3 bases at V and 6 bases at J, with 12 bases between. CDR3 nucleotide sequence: TGTGCCAGCAGCTTCACAGAGGAGGGCGAGCAGTACTTC. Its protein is CASSFTEEGEQYF.

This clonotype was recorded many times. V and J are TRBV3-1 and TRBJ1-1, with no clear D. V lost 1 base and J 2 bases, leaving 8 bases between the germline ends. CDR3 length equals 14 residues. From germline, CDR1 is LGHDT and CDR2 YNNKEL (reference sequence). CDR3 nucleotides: TGTGCCAGCAGCCAAGTTGCGGGTAACACTGAAGCTTTCTTT. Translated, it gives CASSQVAGNTEAFF.

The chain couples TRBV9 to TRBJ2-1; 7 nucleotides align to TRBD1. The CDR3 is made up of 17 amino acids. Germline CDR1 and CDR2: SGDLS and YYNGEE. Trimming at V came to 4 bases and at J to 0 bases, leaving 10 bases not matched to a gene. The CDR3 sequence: CASSPRTGASSYNEQFF. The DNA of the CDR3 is TGTGCCAGCAGCCCGCGGACAGGTGCGAGCTCCTACAATGAGCAGTTCTTC.

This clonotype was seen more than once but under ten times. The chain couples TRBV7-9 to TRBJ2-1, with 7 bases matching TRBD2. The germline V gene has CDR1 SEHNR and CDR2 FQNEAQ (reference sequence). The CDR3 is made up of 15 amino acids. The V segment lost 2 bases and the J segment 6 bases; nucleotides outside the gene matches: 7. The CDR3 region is CASSLIAGQINEQFF. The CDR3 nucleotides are TGTGCCAGCAGCTTAATAGCGGGCCAGATCAATGAGCAGTTCTTC. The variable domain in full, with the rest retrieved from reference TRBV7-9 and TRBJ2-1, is DTGVSQNPRHKITKRGQNVTFRCDPISEHNRLYWYRQTLGQGPEFLTYFQNEAQLEKSRLLSDRFSAERPKGSFSTLEIQRTEQGDSAMYLCASSLIAGQINEQFFGPGTRLTVL.

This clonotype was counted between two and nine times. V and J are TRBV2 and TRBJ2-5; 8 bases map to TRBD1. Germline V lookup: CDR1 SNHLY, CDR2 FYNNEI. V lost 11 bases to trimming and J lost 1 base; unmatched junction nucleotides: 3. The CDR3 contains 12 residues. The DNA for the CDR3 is TGTGCCGGAGGGACAGGCCAAGAGACCCAGTACTTC. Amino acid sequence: CAGGTGQETQYF.

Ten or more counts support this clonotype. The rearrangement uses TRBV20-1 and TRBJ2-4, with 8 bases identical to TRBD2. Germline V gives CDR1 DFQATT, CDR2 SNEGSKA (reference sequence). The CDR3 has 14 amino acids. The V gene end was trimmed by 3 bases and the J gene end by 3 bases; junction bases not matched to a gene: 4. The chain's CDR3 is CSARRGRNKNIQYF. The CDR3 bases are TGCAGTGCTAGGCGCGGGAGGAACAAAAACATTCAGTACTTC.

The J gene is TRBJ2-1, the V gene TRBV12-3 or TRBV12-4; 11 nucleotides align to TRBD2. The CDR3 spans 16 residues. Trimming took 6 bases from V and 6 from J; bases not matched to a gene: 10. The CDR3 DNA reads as TGTGCCAGCAGCTACACTAGCGGGGGCCTCTCCAATGAGCAGTTCTTC. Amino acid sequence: CASSYTSGGLSNEQFF.

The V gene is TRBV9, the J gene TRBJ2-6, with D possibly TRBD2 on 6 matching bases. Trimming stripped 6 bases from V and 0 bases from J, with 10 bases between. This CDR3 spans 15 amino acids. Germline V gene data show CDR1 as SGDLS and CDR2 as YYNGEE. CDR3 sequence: CASKIGSSGANVLTF. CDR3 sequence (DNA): TGTGCCAGCAAGATCGGGAGCTCTGGGGCCAACGTCCTGACTTTC.

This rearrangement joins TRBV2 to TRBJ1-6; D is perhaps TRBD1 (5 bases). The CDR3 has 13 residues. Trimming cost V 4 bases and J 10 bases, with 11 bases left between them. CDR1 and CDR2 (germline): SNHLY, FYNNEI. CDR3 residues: CASSARGDSPLHF. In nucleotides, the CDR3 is TGTGCCAGCAGTGCGAGGGGTGACTCACCCCTCCACTTT. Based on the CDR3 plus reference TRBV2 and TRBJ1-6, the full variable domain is EPEVTQTPSHQVTQMGQEVILRCVPISNHLYFYWYRQILGQKVEFLVSFYNNEISEKSEIFDDQFSVERPDGSNFTLKIRSTKLEDSAMYFCASSARGDSPLHFGNGTRLTVT.

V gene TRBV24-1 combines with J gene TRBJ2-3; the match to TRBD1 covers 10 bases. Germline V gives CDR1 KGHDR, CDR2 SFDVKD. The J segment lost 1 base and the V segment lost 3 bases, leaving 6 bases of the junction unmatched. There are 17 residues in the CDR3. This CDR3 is CATSDRQGALGTDTQYF. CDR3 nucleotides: TGTGCCACCAGTGATAGACAGGGGGCATTGGGCACAGATACGCAGTATTTT.

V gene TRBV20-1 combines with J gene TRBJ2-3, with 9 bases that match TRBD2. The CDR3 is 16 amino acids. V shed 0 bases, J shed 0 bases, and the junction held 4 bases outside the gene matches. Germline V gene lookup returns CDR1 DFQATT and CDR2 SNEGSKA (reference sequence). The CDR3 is CSARDHTSGSTDTQYF. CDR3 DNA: TGCAGTGCTAGAGATCATACTAGCGGGAGCACAGATACGCAGTATTTT.

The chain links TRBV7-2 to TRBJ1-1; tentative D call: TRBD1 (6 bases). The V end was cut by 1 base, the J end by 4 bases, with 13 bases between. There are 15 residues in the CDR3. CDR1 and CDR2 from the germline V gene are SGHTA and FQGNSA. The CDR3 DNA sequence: TGTGCCAGCAGCTTAGTTGGGGGGCAGGCCACTGAAGCTTTCTTT. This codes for CASSLVGGQATEAFF. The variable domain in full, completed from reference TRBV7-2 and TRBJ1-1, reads GAGVSQSPSNKVTEKGKDVELRCDPISGHTALYWYRQSLGQGLEFLIYFQGNSAPDKSGLPSDRFSAERTGGSVSTLTIQRTQQEDSAVYLCASSLVGGQATEAFFGQGTRLTVV.

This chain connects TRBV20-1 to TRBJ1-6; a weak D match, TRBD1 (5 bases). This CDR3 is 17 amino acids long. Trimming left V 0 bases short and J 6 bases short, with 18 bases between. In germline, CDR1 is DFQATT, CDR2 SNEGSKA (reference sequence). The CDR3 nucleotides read TGCAGTGCTAGAGATTCTAGGTCGTCGAGGGGTAATTCACCCCTCCACTTT. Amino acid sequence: CSARDSRSSRGNSPLHF.

The CDR3 coding sequence is TGCAGTGCTAGAGGTGTGGACTCCTACGAGCAGTACTTC. This gives the protein CSARGVDSYEQYF. The chain couples TRBV20-1 to TRBJ2-7, with D uncertain. The V gene's germline CDR1 is DFQATT and CDR2 SNEGSKA (reference sequence). Trimming took off 1 base at V and 0 bases at J, with 7 bases between the two ends. CDR3 length equals 13 residues.